Below are 2 T cell receptor beta chains sequenced from a single sample in a study of blood T cells in healthy people across ages. The use of a sample-barcoded 5' primer and a J-beta primer mix characterized a second PCR of roughly 6 to 11 cycles. TCRdb re-called the 5' RACE reads with MiXCR, one entry per CDR3 protein. Of 660,000 or so distinct CDR3 sequences in the sample, 58% are singletons; the top ten hold over 30%. The sequencing input was blood. Receptors were obtained from a man between 60 and 75 years old in good health.

This clonotype was detected once. V gene TRBV3-1 combines with J gene TRBJ2-5; 8 nucleotides agree with TRBD1. The germline V gene has CDR1 LGHDT and CDR2 YNNKEL (reference sequence). V lost 1 base, J lost 3 bases, and 7 bases stayed unmatched. The CDR3 length is 16 residues. The CDR3 loop reads CASSQVLQGAEETQYF. As DNA, the CDR3 is TGTGCCAGCAGCCAAGTCTTGCAGGGGGCAGAAGAGACCCAGTACTTC.

This clonotype was seen only a few times. The CDR3 sequence is CASSFGTGTDTQYF. CDR3 bases: TGTGCCAGCAGTTTCGGGACAGGCACAGATACGCAGTATTTT. The chain carries TRBV27 and TRBJ2-3; 7 nucleotides line up with TRBD1. In germline, CDR1 is MNHEY, CDR2 SMNVEV (reference sequence). J gave up 1 base and V 3 bases, and 1 base lay outside the gene matches. The CDR3 has 14 residues.